The 19 T cell receptor beta chains given below trace back to one sample, sequenced in a study of STAT5B mutations in CD4+ large granular lymphocyte leukemia. Produced via immunoSEQ multiplex PCR; TCRdb's table is partial and in-frame only. The data hold 4,500 to 5,000 clones, with about 80% observed a single time. What was sequenced was PBMCs. The receptors stem from a man in his 70s with CD4+ T-cell large granular lymphocyte leukemia.

This rearrangement joins TRBV19 to TRBJ1-2, with D uncertain. V was pared by 0 bases and J by 8 bases, with 10 bases between. This CDR3 comprises 13 residues. CDR1 is LNHDA and CDR2 is SQIVND in the germline V gene (reference sequence). CDR3 nucleotide sequence: TGTGCCAGTAGTATAGACCGGCGGGGAGGCTACACCTTC. Translating it yields CASSIDRRGGYTF.

V gene TRBV9 combines with J gene TRBJ1-1; tentatively, D is TRBD1 (5 bases). This CDR3 region has 14 residues. Germline loops: CDR1 SGDLS, CDR2 YYNGEE. V was shortened by 5 bases and J by 1 base, with 12 bases between the two germline ends. CDR3 sequence (DNA): TGTGCCAGCAGTCTCCAGGGAGAGAACACTGAAGCTTTCTTT. This sequence encodes CASSLQGENTEAFF.

V usage is TRBV30 and J usage is TRBJ2-5; TRBD2 aligns across 7 bases. J gave up 5 bases and V 6 bases, and 6 bases lay outside the gene matches. CDR3 length: 12 residues. Germline assignment: CDR1 GTSNPN and CDR2 SVGIG (reference sequence). In nucleotides, the CDR3 is TGTGCCTGTGCAGGACTAGTGGAGACCCAGTACTTC. It specifies CACAGLVETQYF.

The chain carries TRBV19 and TRBJ2-1; D remains ambiguous. In germline, CDR1 is LNHDA, CDR2 SQIVND (reference sequence). Trimming pared 4 bases from V and 9 bases from J, leaving 13 bases between. The CDR3 is 13 residues long. CDR3 coding DNA: TGTGCCAGTAGTAACGGACGGATGGGTGAGCAGTTCTTC. It encodes CASSNGRMGEQFF.

V gene TRBV4-1 combines with J gene TRBJ2-2; 7 positions match TRBD1. This CDR3 region has 14 residues. With V trimmed by 6 bases and J by 4 bases, 5 bases remained unmatched. Germline CDR1 and CDR2: MGHRA and YSYEKL. Written as DNA, the CDR3 is TGCGCCAGCAGAGGGGGCCAAGTCACCGGGGAGCTGTTTTTT. Translation: CASRGGQVTGELFF.

This clone was observed a few times. The gene calls are TRBV6-1 and TRBJ2-7; 11 nucleotides line up with TRBD2. The length of the CDR3 is 15 residues. Germline CDR1 is MNHNS and CDR2 is SASEGT. V gave up 6 bases and J gave up 3 bases; unmatched junction bases: 7. In DNA, the CDR3 is TGTGCCAGCAGAGGTACCGGGACTAGCGGCTACGAGCAGTACTTC. Protein sequence: CASRGTGTSGYEQYF.

This chain links TRBV11-2 with TRBJ2-3; a possible D gene is TRBD2 (6 bases). V was cut by 1 base and J by 1 base, with 9 bases left in between. Germline CDR1 SGHAT, CDR2 FQNNGV. The CDR3 runs 15 residues. Here the CDR3 reads CASSLGLGGTDTQYF. Written as DNA, the CDR3 is TGTGCCAGCAGCTTAGGACTAGGAGGCACAGATACGCAGTATTTT.

The chain uses TRBV30 and TRBJ1-3; D is uncertain. This CDR3 is 13 amino acids long. CDR1 and CDR2 (germline): GTSNPN, SVGIG (reference sequence). V dropped 2 bases and J dropped 7 bases, with 12 bases sitting between them. The CDR3 spells CAWSTGHRNTIYF. CDR3 nucleotides: TGTGCCTGGAGTACCGGTCATCGGAACACCATATATTTT.

This chain connects TRBV11-3 to TRBJ1-2; D is unresolved. Deletions cut 5 bases from V and 0 bases from J, with 7 bases between. This CDR3 is 13 amino acids long. Germline CDR1 reads SGHNT; CDR2 reads YENEEA. The CDR3 sequence: CASSDLSNYGYTF. Here the CDR3 DNA reads TGTGCCAGCAGCGACCTTTCTAACTATGGCTACACCTTC.

The CDR3 nucleotides read TGTGCCAGCAGCAGAGGTGCGGGGACTAGCGTAGGCCAGTACTTC. Its protein product is CASSRGAGTSVGQYF. The genes are TRBV27 and TRBJ2-5, with 10 bases aligning to TRBD2. The CDR3 runs to 15 residues. V shed 6 bases and J 10 bases; nucleotides not matched to a gene: 14. The V gene's germline CDR1 is MNHEY and CDR2 SMNVEV (reference sequence).

The V and J genes are TRBV18 and TRBJ1-5; no definite D call. There are 14 residues in the CDR3. The V gene's germline CDR1 is KGHSH and CDR2 LQKENI. The V gene lost 4 bases and the J gene lost 3 bases, with 10 bases spanning the gap. This CDR3 is CASSRMGNNQPQHF. As DNA, the CDR3 is TGTGCCAGCTCACGGATGGGGAACAATCAGCCCCAGCATTTT. Together with reference TRBV18 and TRBJ1-5, the CDR3 gives the full variable domain: NAGVMQNPRHLVRRRGQEARLRCSPMKGHSHVYWYRQLPEEGLKFMVYLQKENIIDESGMPKERFSAEFPKEGPSILRIQQVVRGDSAAYFCASSRMGNNQPQHFGDGTRLSIL.

The J gene is TRBJ1-1, the V gene TRBV5-1; D might be TRBD1 (6 bases). The CDR3 contains 14 residues. Trimming pared 3 bases from V and 1 base from J, leaving 10 bases between. Germline CDR1 SGHRS, CDR2 YFSETQ. CDR3 bases: TGCGCCAGCAGCTGGGCAGGGGCGAACACTGAAGCTTTCTTT. This sequence encodes CASSWAGANTEAFF.

The rearrangement uses TRBV7-6 and TRBJ2-2, with 11 bases matching TRBD2. The germline CDR1 and CDR2 sequences are SGHVS and FNYEAQ. With V trimmed by 5 bases and J by 0 bases, 11 bases remained unmatched. CDR3 length equals 19 residues. The CDR3 protein is CASSPRLAGRYANTGELFF. CDR3 nucleotide sequence: TGTGCCAGCAGCCCCCGACTAGCGGGAAGGTACGCGAACACCGGGGAGCTGTTTTTT.

This clone has just one count. The chain employs TRBV5-1 and TRBJ2-1, with 7 positions matching TRBD1. Per germline, CDR1 SGHRS and CDR2 YFSETQ. The CDR3 has 13 amino acids. Unmatched junction bases numbered 3, after V lost 4 bases and J lost 5 bases. The CDR3 loop reads CASSPGQNNEQFF. CDR3 bases: TGCGCCAGCAGCCCGGGACAGAACAATGAGCAGTTCTTC.

The chain has TRBV10-3 and TRBJ2-3; D may be TRBD1 (6 bases). CDR1 is ENHRY and CDR2 is SYGVKD in the germline V gene. This CDR3 comprises 15 residues. V shed 0 bases and J shed 4 bases, with 11 bases lying between them. The CDR3: CAISESGAGPDTQYF. CDR3 coding DNA: TGTGCCATCAGTGAGTCGGGGGCAGGGCCAGATACGCAGTATTTT.

The chain carries TRBV6-5 and TRBJ1-5; D is perhaps TRBD1 (5 bases). Trimming removed 5 bases from V and 5 bases from J, with 16 bases in between. CDR1 is MNHEY, CDR2 SVGAGI, per germline. The CDR3 totals 15 residues. The DNA of the CDR3 is TGTGCCAGCAGTACCGACGCTACAGGAGATCAGCCCCAGCATTTT. It specifies CASSTDATGDQPQHF.

This chain uses TRBV11-3 with TRBJ2-5, with TRBD2 identical over 12 bases. CDR3 length: 16 residues. CDR1 SGHNT and CDR2 YENEEA come from the germline V gene. With V trimmed by 5 bases and J by 4 bases, 8 bases remained unmatched. The CDR3 here is CASSLQLAGGGETQYF. In nucleotides, the CDR3 is TGTGCCAGCAGCCTTCAACTAGCGGGAGGAGGAGAGACCCAGTACTTC.

This chain joins TRBV18 and TRBJ2-5, with D possibly being TRBD1 (6 bases). V was clipped by 4 bases and J by 1 base, with 10 bases between them. Germline CDR1 KGHSH, CDR2 LQKENI. The CDR3 has 14 amino acids. The CDR3 DNA is TGTGCCAGCTCACGAGGACAGAGCCAAGAGACCCAGTACTTC. The encoded protein is CASSRGQSQETQYF.

The count of this clone is one. The chain recombines TRBV2 with TRBJ2-1; D tentatively fits TRBD1 or TRBD2 (5 bases each). This CDR3 comprises 15 residues. The V gene's germline CDR1 is SNHLY and CDR2 FYNNEI. V lost 5 bases and J 2 bases, leaving 13 bases between the germline ends. The CDR3 spells CASSRDAAAYNEQFF. The CDR3 DNA reads as TGTGCCAGCAGTCGGGACGCCGCGGCCTACAATGAGCAGTTCTTC.